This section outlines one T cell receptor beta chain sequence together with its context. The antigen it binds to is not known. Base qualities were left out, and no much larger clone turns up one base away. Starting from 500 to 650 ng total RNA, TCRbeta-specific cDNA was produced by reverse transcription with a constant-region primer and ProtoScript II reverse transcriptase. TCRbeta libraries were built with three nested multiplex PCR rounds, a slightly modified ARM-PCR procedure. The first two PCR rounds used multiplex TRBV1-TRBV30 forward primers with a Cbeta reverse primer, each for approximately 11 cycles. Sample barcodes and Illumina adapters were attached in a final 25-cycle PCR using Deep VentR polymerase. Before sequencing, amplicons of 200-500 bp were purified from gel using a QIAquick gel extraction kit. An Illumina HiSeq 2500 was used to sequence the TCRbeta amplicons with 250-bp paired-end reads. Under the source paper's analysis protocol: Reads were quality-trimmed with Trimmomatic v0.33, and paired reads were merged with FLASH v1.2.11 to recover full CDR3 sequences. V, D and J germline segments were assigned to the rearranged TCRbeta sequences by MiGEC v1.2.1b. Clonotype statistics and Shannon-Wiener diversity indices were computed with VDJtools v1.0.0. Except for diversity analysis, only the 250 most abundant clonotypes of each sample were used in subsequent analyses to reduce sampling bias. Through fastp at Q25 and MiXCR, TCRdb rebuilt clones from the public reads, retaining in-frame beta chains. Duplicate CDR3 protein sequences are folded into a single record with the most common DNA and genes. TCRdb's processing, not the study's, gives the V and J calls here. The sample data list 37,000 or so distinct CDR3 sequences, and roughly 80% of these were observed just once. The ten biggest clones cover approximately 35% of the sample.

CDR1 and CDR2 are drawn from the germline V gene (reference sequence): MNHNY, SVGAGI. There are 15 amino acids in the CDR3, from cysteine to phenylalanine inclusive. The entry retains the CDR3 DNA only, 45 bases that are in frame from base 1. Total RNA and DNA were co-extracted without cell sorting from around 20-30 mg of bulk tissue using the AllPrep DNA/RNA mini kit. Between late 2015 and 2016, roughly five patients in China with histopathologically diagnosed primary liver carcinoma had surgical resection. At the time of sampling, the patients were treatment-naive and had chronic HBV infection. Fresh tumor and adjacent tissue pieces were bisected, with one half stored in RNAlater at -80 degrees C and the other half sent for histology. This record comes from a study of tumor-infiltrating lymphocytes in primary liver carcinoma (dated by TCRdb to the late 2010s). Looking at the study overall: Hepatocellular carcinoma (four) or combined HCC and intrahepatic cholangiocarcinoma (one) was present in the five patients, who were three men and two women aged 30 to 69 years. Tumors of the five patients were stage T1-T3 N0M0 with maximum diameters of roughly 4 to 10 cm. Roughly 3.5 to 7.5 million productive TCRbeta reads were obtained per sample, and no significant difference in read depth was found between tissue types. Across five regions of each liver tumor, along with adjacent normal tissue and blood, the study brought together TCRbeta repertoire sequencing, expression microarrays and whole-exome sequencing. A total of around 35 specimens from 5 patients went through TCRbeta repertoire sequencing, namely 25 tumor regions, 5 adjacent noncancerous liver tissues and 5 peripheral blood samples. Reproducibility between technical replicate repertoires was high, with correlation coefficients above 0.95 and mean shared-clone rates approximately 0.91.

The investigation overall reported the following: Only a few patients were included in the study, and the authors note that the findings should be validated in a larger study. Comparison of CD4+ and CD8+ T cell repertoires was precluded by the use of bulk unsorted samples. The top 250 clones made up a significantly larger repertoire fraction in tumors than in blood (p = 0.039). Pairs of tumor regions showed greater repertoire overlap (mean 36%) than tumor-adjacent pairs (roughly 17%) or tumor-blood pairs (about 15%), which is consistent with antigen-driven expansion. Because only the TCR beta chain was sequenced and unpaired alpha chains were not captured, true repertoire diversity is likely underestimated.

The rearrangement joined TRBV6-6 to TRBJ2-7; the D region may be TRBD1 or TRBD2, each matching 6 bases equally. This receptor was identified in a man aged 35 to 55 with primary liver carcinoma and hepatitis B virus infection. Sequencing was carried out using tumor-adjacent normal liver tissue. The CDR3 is CVSSYPEGGGDEQYF. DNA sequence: TGTGTCAGTAGCTACCCCGAAGGGGGAGGAGACGAGCAGTACTTC.